This TCR beta chain comes out of a study of beta chain features in type 1 diabetes. Study details: Healthy donors and patients showed comparable age, gender and cell yields. Overall study results and limits: More deletions and fewer insertions at VDJ junctions were seen in type 1 diabetes patients. The study left unresolved whether HLA type influences TCRB rearrangement.

The CDR3 totals 12 residues. The V gene lost 4 bases and the J gene lost 3 bases, with 9 bases spanning the gap. Germline V CDR1 and CDR2: SQVTM, ANQGSEA. What was sequenced were expressed TCRB transcripts, since all of the isolated RNA had been reverse transcribed. The table came from immunoSEQ multiplex PCR; TCRdb's copy has only in-frame clones and leaves some out. The sample lists under 500,000 clones; 30% were seen once. Points on this clone: As yet, its antigen is unknown.

Sequenced: naive CD4+ T cells from blood. This chain links TRBV29-1 with TRBJ2-5; D uncertain. This clonotype was obtained from a young man in good health. CDR3 coding DNA: TGCAGCGTTGTGGGGAAAAAAGAGACCCAGTACTTC. Its translation is CSVVGKKETQYF. The full variable domain, its missing parts supplied by reference TRBV29-1 and TRBJ2-5, is SAVISQKPSRDICQRGTSLTIQCQVDSQVTMMFWYRQQPGQSLTLIATANQGSEATYESGFVIDKFPISRPNLTFSTLTVSNMSPEDSSIYLCSVVGKKETQYFGPGTRLLVL.